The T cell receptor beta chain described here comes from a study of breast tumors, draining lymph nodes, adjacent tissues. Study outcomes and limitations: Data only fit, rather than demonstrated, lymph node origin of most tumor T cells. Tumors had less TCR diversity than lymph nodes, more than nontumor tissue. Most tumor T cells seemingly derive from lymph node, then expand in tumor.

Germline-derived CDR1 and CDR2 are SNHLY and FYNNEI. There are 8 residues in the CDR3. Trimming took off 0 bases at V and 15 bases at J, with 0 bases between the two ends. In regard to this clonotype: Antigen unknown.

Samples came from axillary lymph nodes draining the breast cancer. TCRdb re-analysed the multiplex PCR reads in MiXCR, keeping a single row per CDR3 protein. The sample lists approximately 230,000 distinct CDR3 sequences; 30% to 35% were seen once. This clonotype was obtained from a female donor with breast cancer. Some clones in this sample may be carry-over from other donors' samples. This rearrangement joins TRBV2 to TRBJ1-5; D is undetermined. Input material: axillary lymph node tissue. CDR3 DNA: TGTGCCAGCAGTGAAGCGCATTTT. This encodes CASSEAHF.